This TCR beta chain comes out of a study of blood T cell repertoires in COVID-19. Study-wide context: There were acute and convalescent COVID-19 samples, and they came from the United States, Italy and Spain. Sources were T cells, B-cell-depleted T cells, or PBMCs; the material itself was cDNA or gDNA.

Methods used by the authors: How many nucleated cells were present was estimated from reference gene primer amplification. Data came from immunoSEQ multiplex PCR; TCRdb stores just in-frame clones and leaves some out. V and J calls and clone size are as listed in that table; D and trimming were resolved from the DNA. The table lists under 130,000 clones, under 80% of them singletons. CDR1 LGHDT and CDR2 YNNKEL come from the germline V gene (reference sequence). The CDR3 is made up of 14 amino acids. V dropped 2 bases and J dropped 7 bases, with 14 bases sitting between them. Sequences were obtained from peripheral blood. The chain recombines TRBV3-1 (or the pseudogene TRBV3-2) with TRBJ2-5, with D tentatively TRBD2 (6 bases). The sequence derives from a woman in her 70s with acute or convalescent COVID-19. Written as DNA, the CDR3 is TGTGCCAGCAGCCAATCGGCGGGACGGGGGACCCAGTACTTC. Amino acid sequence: CASSQSAGRGTQYF.